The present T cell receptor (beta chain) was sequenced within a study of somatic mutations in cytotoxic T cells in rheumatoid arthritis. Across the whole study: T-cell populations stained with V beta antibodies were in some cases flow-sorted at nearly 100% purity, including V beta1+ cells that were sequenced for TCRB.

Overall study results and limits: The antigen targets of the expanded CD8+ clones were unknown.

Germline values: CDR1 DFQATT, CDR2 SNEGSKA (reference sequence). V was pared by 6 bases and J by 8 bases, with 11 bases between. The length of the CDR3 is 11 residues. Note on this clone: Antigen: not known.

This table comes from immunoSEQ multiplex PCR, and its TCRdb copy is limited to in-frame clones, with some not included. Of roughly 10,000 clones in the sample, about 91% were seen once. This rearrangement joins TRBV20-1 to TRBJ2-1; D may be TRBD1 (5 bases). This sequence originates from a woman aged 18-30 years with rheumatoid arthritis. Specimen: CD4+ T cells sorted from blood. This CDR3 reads CSAARVDEQFF. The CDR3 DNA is TGCAGTGCCGCCAGGGTCGATGAGCAGTTCTTC.